These 13 T cell receptor beta chains were sequenced from one sample in a study of T cell responses to AZD1222 COVID-19 vaccine. Sequenced by immunoSEQ multiplex PCR; TCRdb stores in-frame clones only, minus some. The sample contains some 60,000 clones, approximately 86% of which appear only once. The sequences come from peripheral blood, collected 28 days after the second AZD1222 dose. These receptors came from an adult who received the AZD1222 COVID-19 vaccine.

The CDR3 sequence is CASSLQDLSYNEQFF. The DNA for the CDR3 is TGTGCCAGCAGCTTGCAGGACCTCTCCTACAATGAGCAGTTCTTC. This chain uses TRBV7-9 with TRBJ2-1; D remains unclear. Germline assignment: CDR1 SEHNR and CDR2 FQNEAQ (reference sequence). Trimming left V 3 bases short and J 0 bases short, with 9 bases between. This CDR3 has 15 residues.

The rearrangement uses TRBV27 and TRBJ2-7, with TRBD2 as a possible D gene (5 bases). Trimming took 2 bases from V and 5 from J, leaving 16 bases between them. This CDR3 spans 15 amino acids. Germline loops: CDR1 MNHEY, CDR2 SMNVEV (reference sequence). The CDR3 region has the DNA TGTGCCAGCAGTTTAGAGGGTAAGCGGATAGACGAGCAGTACTTC. It is translated as CASSLEGKRIDEQYF.

The chain has TRBV6-5 and TRBJ1-1, with D possibly matching TRBD1 (5 bases). The CDR3 extends over 13 amino acids. Germline V gives CDR1 MNHEY, CDR2 SVGAGI. Trimming cost V 6 bases and J 3 bases, with 11 bases left between them. The CDR3 loop is CASRRQFDTEAFF. Written as DNA, the CDR3 is TGTGCCAGCAGGAGACAGTTCGACACTGAAGCTTTCTTT.

The chain joins TRBV9 to TRBJ1-5; D perhaps matches TRBD1 (6 bases). V shed 2 bases and J shed 1 base, with 19 bases lying between them. The CDR3 extends over 18 amino acids. Germline lookup yields CDR1 SGDLS and CDR2 YYNGEE. This chain's CDR3 is CASSVSREGGASNQPQHF. In DNA, the CDR3 is TGTGCCAGCAGCGTCTCCCGGGAGGGGGGCGCGAGCAATCAGCCCCAGCATTTT.

The sample holds one count of this clone. The V gene is TRBV27, the J gene TRBJ1-5, with TRBD1 matching over 8 bases. Trimming took 4 bases from V and 0 from J; bases not matched to a gene: 8. In germline, CDR1 is MNHEY, CDR2 SMNVEV (reference sequence). This CDR3 region has 17 residues. The CDR3 nucleotides read TGTGCCAGCAGTTCCGGGACAGGTCATAATAGCAATCAGCCCCAGCATTTT. Its translation: CASSSGTGHNSNQPQHF.

V gene TRBV6-1 combines with J gene TRBJ1-6; D is ambiguous. V was clipped by 3 bases and J by 9 bases, with 9 bases between them. Germline V lookup: CDR1 MNHNS, CDR2 SASEGT. The CDR3 consists of 13 residues. The CDR3 here is CASSDVWGSPLHF. The CDR3 coding sequence is TGTGCCAGCAGTGACGTGTGGGGTTCACCCCTCCACTTT.

This clone has more than one count but fewer than ten. The chain combines TRBV18 with TRBJ2-3, with TRBD1 matching over 9 bases. V dropped 6 bases and J dropped 2; count of bases not matched to a gene: 6. The germline CDR1 and CDR2 sequences are KGHSH and LQKENI. The CDR3 is 15 amino acids. CDR3 sequence reads: CASSLGQGNTDTQYF. CDR3 nucleotides: TGTGCCAGCTCGTTGGGACAGGGCAACACAGATACGCAGTATTTT.

J is TRBJ2-3 and V is TRBV24-1, with D hard to call. Germline CDR1 reads KGHDR; CDR2 reads SFDVKD. The CDR3 extends over 15 amino acids. Trimming took 2 bases from V and 2 from J, leaving 10 bases between them. In DNA form, the CDR3 reads TGTGCCACCAGTGATTCAAGAGAAGCCACAGATACGCAGTATTTT. Protein: CATSDSREATDTQYF.

In its sample, this clone was seen once. V is TRBV29-1 and J is TRBJ1-1; D possibly corresponds to TRBD1 (5 bases). The CDR3 totals 11 residues. The V gene's germline CDR1 is SQVTM and CDR2 ANQGSEA. V gave up 6 bases and J gave up 8 bases, with 13 bases separating them. The CDR3 is CSVDRDGEAFF. The CDR3 DNA follows: TGCAGCGTAGACCGGGACGGAGAAGCTTTCTTT. Based on the CDR3 plus reference TRBV29-1 and TRBJ1-1, the full variable domain is SAVISQKPSRDICQRGTSLTIQCQVDSQVTMMFWYRQQPGQSLTLIATANQGSEATYESGFVIDKFPISRPNLTFSTLTVSNMSPEDSSIYLCSVDRDGEAFFGQGTRLTVV.

The gene calls are TRBV3-1 (or the pseudogene TRBV3-2) and TRBJ2-3; TRBD1 matches at 9 bases. Trimming removed 7 bases from V and 1 base from J; junction bases left unmatched: 6. Germline V lookup: CDR1 LGHDT, CDR2 YNNKEL (reference sequence). CDR3 length: 15 residues. The CDR3 spells CASTEDRGGTDTQYF. For the CDR3, the DNA is TGTGCCAGCACCGAAGACAGGGGGGGCACAGATACGCAGTATTTT.

The V call is TRBV21-1, the J call TRBJ2-1; the D call TRBD2 from the table was never checked on the DNA. TRBV21-1 is a pseudogene. CDR3 size: 22 residues. DNA for the CDR3: TGTGCCAGCAGCAAAGTAAGACCCCCGCGGACTACAAGATTAGTCCCCTACAATGAGCAGTTCTTC. It codes for CASSKVRPPRTTRLVPYNEQFF.

The V and J genes are TRBV6-5 and TRBJ2-7; 7 bases are a match to TRBD1. Trimming at V came to 6 bases and at J to 2 bases, leaving 4 bases not matched to a gene. The CDR3 is 13 residues long. In germline, CDR1 is MNHEY, CDR2 SVGAGI. The CDR3 protein is CASRTTGPYEQYF. DNA for the CDR3: TGTGCCAGCAGAACGACAGGGCCCTACGAGCAGTACTTC.

V usage is TRBV7-8 and J usage is TRBJ1-2; possible D gene TRBD1, 5 bases. Trimming shortened V by 4 bases and J by 2 bases, and 11 bases separated the two germline ends. CDR1 and CDR2 from the germline V gene are SGHVS and FQNEAQ. This CDR3 region has 14 residues. CDR3 loop: CASSSPPGNYGYTF. CDR3 bases: TGTGCCAGCAGCTCACCCCCAGGGAACTATGGCTACACCTTC. Using reference TRBV7-8 and TRBJ1-2 for the parts outside the CDR3, the full variable domain is GAGVSQSPRYKVAKRGQDVALRCDPISGHVSLFWYQQALGQGPEFLTYFQNEAQLDKSGLPSDRFFAERPEGSVSTLKIQRTQQEDSAVYLCASSSPPGNYGYTFGSGTRLTVV.